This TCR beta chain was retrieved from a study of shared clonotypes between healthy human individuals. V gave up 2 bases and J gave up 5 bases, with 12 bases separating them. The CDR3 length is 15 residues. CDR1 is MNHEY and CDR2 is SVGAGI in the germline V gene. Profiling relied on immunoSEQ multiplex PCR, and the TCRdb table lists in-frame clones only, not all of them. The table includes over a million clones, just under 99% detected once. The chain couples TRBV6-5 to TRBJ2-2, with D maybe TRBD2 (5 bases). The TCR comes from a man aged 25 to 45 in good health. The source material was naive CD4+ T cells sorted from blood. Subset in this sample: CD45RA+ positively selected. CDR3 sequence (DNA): TGTGCCAGCAGTTACCGTAGCGTAGGAACCGGGGAGCTGTTTTTT. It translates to CASSYRSVGTGELFF.